Below, 30 T cell receptor beta chains from the same sample are listed, as sequenced in a study of PD-L1 blockade in urothelial cancer (dated by TCRdb to 2016 to 2017). Library construction relied on the immunoSEQ multiplex PCR assay. Drawn from immuneACCESS, this table holds only the in-frame rearrangements with V and J called that TCRdb kept. Clones are partly lost; checked studies trace under half to an unresolved V gene and leave the rest unexplained. In this sample the table shows 70,000 to 75,000 clones, around 90% of which occur a single time. Around 3.5% of the sample is taken by the ten largest. Sequenced material: PBMCs, taken around atezolizumab (anti-PD-L1) treatment. These TCRs come from a man aged 55 to 69 with urothelial cancer.

The chain uses TRBV19 and TRBJ1-4; D perhaps matches TRBD1 (5 bases). This CDR3 comprises 13 residues. Germline V lookup: CDR1 LNHDA, CDR2 SQIVND (reference sequence). V lost 5 bases to trimming and J lost 11 bases, with 15 bases between them. CDR3 loop: CASSAGGSGKLFF. The CDR3 DNA sequence: TGTGCCAGTAGTGCTGGGGGGAGTGGGAAACTGTTTTTT.

V usage is TRBV5-4 and J usage is TRBJ2-7, with 10 positions matching TRBD1. The CDR3 spans 14 residues. Germline values: CDR1 SGHNT, CDR2 YYREEE (reference sequence). The junction had 3 bases not matched to a gene; V was cut back by 4 bases and J by 2 bases. CDR3 amino acids: CASSRDRGAYEQYF. The CDR3 region has the DNA TGTGCCAGCAGCCGGGACAGGGGCGCCTACGAGCAGTACTTC.

CDR3 sequence: CASSSEDRGNYGYTF. The CDR3 DNA reads TGTGCCAGCAGCTCAGAAGACAGGGGAAACTATGGCTACACCTTC. This chain links TRBV7-9 with TRBJ1-2; 8 positions agree with TRBD1. Germline lookup yields CDR1 SEHNR and CDR2 FQNEAQ (reference sequence). V dropped 4 bases and J dropped 2; count of bases not matched to a gene: 6. This CDR3 is built from 15 residues.

The rearrangement links TRBV4-1 to TRBJ2-7; 8 bases align to TRBD1. Looked up from germline, CDR1 is MGHRA and CDR2 is YSYEKL. The CDR3 is 16 amino acids. V lost 4 bases to trimming and J lost 0 bases; unmatched junction nucleotides: 8. For the CDR3, the DNA is TGCGCCAGCAGCCGCGCCCGGGACAGGAACTCCTACGAGCAGTACTTC. As protein: CASSRARDRNSYEQYF.

The chain is built from TRBV2 and TRBJ2-7, with TRBD2 matching 13 bases. CDR3 length: 15 amino acids. V trimming: 7 bases; J trimming: 7 bases; junction bases outside the gene matches: 10. Germline assignment: CDR1 SNHLY and CDR2 FYNNEI. The CDR3 spells CASKLGTSGTGEQYF. The CDR3 region has the DNA TGTGCCAGCAAACTCGGGACTAGCGGGACCGGGGAGCAGTACTTC.

This chain joins TRBV7-2 and TRBJ1-2; 8 bases match TRBD1. The germline V gene has CDR1 SGHTA and CDR2 FQGNSA. The CDR3 has 16 residues. With 4 bases clipped from V and 5 bases from J, the junction kept 12 bases outside the gene matches. The CDR3 protein is CASSSPGQGLLYGYTF. The CDR3 DNA follows: TGTGCCAGCAGCTCACCCGGACAGGGTCTTCTATATGGCTACACCTTC.

The chain couples TRBV7-9 to TRBJ2-1; 13 positions agree with TRBD2. The CDR3 runs to 14 residues. The germline gives CDR1 SEHNR, CDR2 FQNEAQ (reference sequence). The V segment lost 5 bases and the J segment 10 bases; nucleotides outside the gene matches: 5. Here the CDR3 reads CASSAGLAGAEQFF. Here the CDR3 DNA reads TGTGCCAGCAGCGCCGGACTAGCGGGAGCGGAGCAGTTCTTC.

The chain employs TRBV27 and TRBJ1-2, with 8 bases identical to TRBD1. CDR1 and CDR2 from the germline V gene are MNHEY and SMNVEV (reference sequence). The trim removed 2 bases at V and 3 bases at J, leaving 8 bases unmatched. The CDR3 extends over 16 amino acids. The CDR3 loop is CASSLGSGGGHYGYTF. The DNA of the CDR3 is TGTGCCAGCAGTTTAGGATCAGGGGGCGGCCACTATGGCTACACCTTC.

In its sample, this clone was seen a few times. The chain recombines TRBV6-5 with TRBJ1-5, with D maybe TRBD1 (6 bases). The CDR3 is 15 amino acids. Germline lookup yields CDR1 MNHEY and CDR2 SVGAGI. V was cut by 0 bases and J by 7 bases, with 13 bases left in between. In DNA, the CDR3 is TGTGCCAGCAGTTACTCTTCAGGGGCCGGACAGCCCCAGCATTTT. This codes for CASSYSSGAGQPQHF.

V gene TRBV4-2 combines with J gene TRBJ1-1; D unresolved. Trimming cost V 1 base and J 0 bases, with 9 bases left between them. Germline V CDR1 and CDR2: LGHNA, YNFKEQ. This CDR3 comprises 15 residues. The CDR3 here is CASSQGGLLNTEAFF. DNA of the CDR3: TGTGCCAGCAGCCAAGGTGGCTTACTGAACACTGAAGCTTTCTTT.

The rearrangement uses TRBV7-2 and TRBJ1-2; D remains unclear. Per the germline V gene, CDR1 is SGHTA and CDR2 is FQGNSA. Trimming removed 6 bases from V and 4 bases from J, with 18 bases in between. The CDR3 runs 15 residues. CDR3 nucleotides: TGTGCCAGCAGTCCGGGGTCGGGGTGGACCTATGGCTACACCTTC. Translated, it gives CASSPGSGWTYGYTF.

V gene TRBV11-2 combines with J gene TRBJ2-7; TRBD1 matches at 7 bases. This CDR3 contains 16 residues. Germline CDR1 SGHAT, CDR2 FQNNGV. Germline trimming cut 4 bases from V and 6 bases from J; bases unmatched to any gene: 15. CDR3 amino acids: CASSSLRNRGIGEQYF. CDR3 nucleotide sequence: TGTGCCAGCAGCTCCTTGAGGAACAGGGGAATCGGCGAGCAGTACTTC.

The genes are TRBV5-1 and TRBJ2-1; 9 positions match TRBD2. The CDR3 loop spans 16 amino acids. Germline values: CDR1 SGHRS, CDR2 YFSETQ. Germline trimming cut 1 base from V and 1 base from J; bases unmatched to any gene: 3. The CDR3 DNA sequence: TGCGCCAGCAGCTTGTGGGCGGGGGGGTCCTACAATGAGCAGTTCTTC. Translation: CASSLWAGGSYNEQFF.

The chain recombines TRBV28 with TRBJ2-5; D perhaps matches TRBD2 (6 bases). The germline gives CDR1 MDHEN, CDR2 SYDVKM. Trimming removed 2 bases from V and 2 bases from J, with 9 bases in between. The CDR3 runs to 14 residues. The CDR3 loop reads CASSLSGLQETQYF. In nucleotides, the CDR3 is TGTGCCAGCAGTTTAAGCGGACTACAAGAGACCCAGTACTTC.

This clone ranks as medium-sized (0.01 to 0.1%). The chain joins TRBV10-3 to TRBJ1-6; 11 bases match TRBD1. This CDR3 comprises 17 residues. The junction had 9 bases not matched to a gene; V was cut back by 3 bases and J by 8 bases. Germline V gene data show CDR1 as ENHRY and CDR2 as SYGVKD. CDR3 amino acids: CAISDAGTGGPYSPLHF. DNA of the CDR3: TGTGCCATCAGTGATGCCGGGACAGGGGGGCCTTATTCACCCCTCCACTTT.

This sequence joins TRBV18 and TRBJ2-6, with D perhaps matching TRBD2 (7 bases). Germline assignment: CDR1 KGHSH and CDR2 LQKENI. The V and J ends lost 0 bases and 1 base respectively, with 16 bases between them. CDR3 length equals 19 residues. CDR3 sequence (DNA): TGTGCCAGCTCACCACCGAAAGGGGGGGCCTCATCTGGGGCCAACGTCCTGACTTTC. Amino acid sequence: CASSPPKGGASSGANVLTF.

The DNA for the CDR3 is TGCGCCAGCAGACGGACAGGGGGCGAGGATACTGAAGCTTTCTTT. It yields the protein CASRRTGGEDTEAFF. The chain couples TRBV5-1 to TRBJ1-1, with 11 bases lining up with TRBD1. CDR1 and CDR2 from the germline V gene are SGHRS and YFSETQ. J lost 5 bases, V lost 5 bases, and 8 bases had no gene match. The CDR3 has 15 residues.

The chain joins TRBV7-6 to TRBJ1-1; no reliable D call. Trimming removed 1 base from V and 4 bases from J, with 10 bases in between. The CDR3 has 14 residues. Germline values: CDR1 SGHVS, CDR2 FNYEAQ. This chain's CDR3 is CASSLGPGSTEAFF. CDR3 in DNA: TGTGCCAGCAGCTTAGGCCCGGGATCCACTGAAGCTTTCTTT.

The sample holds one count of this clone. The genes are TRBV6-5 and TRBJ1-2; TRBD1 matches at 7 bases. V was clipped by 6 bases and J by 7 bases; unmatched bases: 8. This CDR3 region has 13 residues. Germline values: CDR1 MNHEY, CDR2 SVGAGI. CDR3 sequence: CASRDRASGGYTF. CDR3 DNA: TGTGCCAGCAGAGACAGGGCTTCGGGTGGCTACACCTTC.

This clone was detected only a few times. The chain couples TRBV15 to TRBJ2-7, with 11 bases lining up with TRBD2. Germline V gives CDR1 LNHNV, CDR2 YYDKDF (reference sequence). CDR3 size: 16 residues. V dropped 1 base and J dropped 0; count of bases not matched to a gene: 2. CDR3 bases: TGTGCCACCAGCAGAGCGACTAGCGGGACCTCCTACGAGCAGTACTTC. As protein: CATSRATSGTSYEQYF.

The chain joins TRBV10-1 to TRBJ1-6; D is perhaps TRBD1 (5 bases). Per the germline V gene, CDR1 is WNHNN and CDR2 is SYGVQD (reference sequence). V shed 4 bases and J shed 7 bases, with 11 bases lying between them. The CDR3 has 14 amino acids. The CDR3 coding sequence is TGCGCCAGCAGTGGACAGAACAGGAATTCACCCCTCCACTTT. Its protein is CASSGQNRNSPLHF.

The chain recombines TRBV5-6 with TRBJ1-2; the D is unclear. This CDR3 comprises 14 residues. V lost 0 bases, J lost 4 bases, and 10 bases lay in between. Germline values: CDR1 SGHDT, CDR2 YYEEEE. In DNA, the CDR3 is TGTGCCAGCAGCTTGGGAACAACCCTCTATGGCTACACCTTC. Its protein product is CASSLGTTLYGYTF.

The chain is built from TRBV6-5 and TRBJ2-2, with 9 bases lining up with TRBD2. From germline, CDR1 is MNHEY and CDR2 SVGAGI. V dropped 2 bases and J dropped 5; count of bases not matched to a gene: 6. The CDR3 runs 16 residues. The CDR3: CASSYTPGLATGELFF. The CDR3, as DNA: TGTGCCAGCAGTTACACCCCCGGACTAGCGACCGGGGAGCTGTTTTTT.

CDR3 DNA: TGTGCCAGCGGTATCACGGCAGGGGAGAACACCGGGGAGCTGTTTTTT. This translates into CASGITAGENTGELFF. The rearrangement links TRBV28 to TRBJ2-2; TRBD1 might be the D (6 bases). Trimming took 8 bases from V and 1 from J, leaving 17 bases between them. The V gene's germline CDR1 is MDHEN and CDR2 SYDVKM. The CDR3 is 16 residues long.

The chain is built from TRBV7-2 and TRBJ2-7; a possible D gene is TRBD2 (6 bases). The V and J ends lost 5 bases and 0 bases respectively, with 14 bases between them. The germline V gene encodes CDR1 SGHTA and CDR2 FQGNSA. The CDR3 has 15 residues. The CDR3 coding sequence is TGTGCCAGCAGCCTACTGGGACTGGACTCCTACGAGCAGTACTTC. The encoded protein is CASSLLGLDSYEQYF.

V usage is TRBV18 and J usage is TRBJ1-1; D not resolved. CDR3 length: 13 amino acids. CDR1 is KGHSH, CDR2 LQKENI, per germline. Trimming cost V 2 bases and J 3 bases, with 7 bases left between them. The CDR3 DNA sequence: TGTGCCAGCTCACCATCGGTCGACACTGAAGCTTTCTTT. Encoded protein: CASSPSVDTEAFF.

Concerning this clone: This CDR3 is also generated by other DNA sequences in the sample. The rearrangement uses TRBV19 and TRBJ1-2; the match to TRBD1 covers 8 bases. The CDR3 is 14 residues long. V trimming: 3 bases; J trimming: 5 bases; junction bases outside the gene matches: 5. Germline CDR1 and CDR2: LNHDA and SQIVND (reference sequence). The CDR3 reads CASSIGQGLYGYTF. CDR3 sequence (DNA): TGTGCCAGTAGTATCGGACAGGGCCTATATGGCTACACCTTC. The full variable domain, in which reference TRBV19 and TRBJ1-2 provide the parts outside the CDR3, is DGGITQSPKYLFRKEGQNVTLSCEQNLNHDAMYWYRQDPGQGLRLIYYSQIVNDFQKGDIAEGYSVSREKKESFPLTVTSAQKNPTAFYLCASSIGQGLYGYTFGSGTRLTVV.

This clone was detected once. The chain recombines TRBV11-2 with TRBJ2-3; D call uncertain. Germline V gives CDR1 SGHAT, CDR2 FQNNGV. The CDR3 contains 15 residues. The V end was cut by 0 bases, the J end by 2 bases, with 9 bases between. The CDR3 DNA reads as TGTGCCAGCAGCTTAGATCAGGAAAACACAGATACGCAGTATTTT. Protein sequence: CASSLDQENTDTQYF.

The chain recombines TRBV2 with TRBJ1-5; TRBD1 agrees at 7 bases. The CDR3 has 16 residues. The J segment lost 6 bases and the V segment lost 4 bases, leaving 12 bases of the junction unmatched. The V gene's germline CDR1 is SNHLY and CDR2 FYNNEI. The CDR3 is CASSGGPAAGGQPQHF. CDR3 DNA: TGTGCCAGCAGTGGGGGGCCTGCGGCAGGGGGTCAGCCCCAGCATTTT.

Note on this clone: One junction end does not reproduce the germline sequence, and a read error may be involved. The V call is TRBV6-6, the J call TRBJ2-3; possible D gene TRBD1, 5 bases. The CDR3 extends over 13 amino acids. Germline values: CDR1 MNHNY, CDR2 SVGAGI (reference sequence). CDR3 in DNA: TGTGCCAGCAAGGCCGGAGACAGAACGGACGTGGATTTT. Translated, it gives CASKAGDRTDVDF.